These 32 T cell receptor beta chains were all obtained from the same sample, sequenced in a study of regulatory T cells in long-lasting Graves disease. The authors built TCR beta libraries using iRepertoire HTBI primers and Arm-PCR of CDR3 regions. TCRdb passed the multiplex PCR reads through MiXCR, listing each CDR3 protein once. The table shows roughly 430,000 distinct CDR3 sequences, with roughly 17% occurring only once. Time point in this sample: newly diagnosed GD, antithyroid drugs for less than 3 months. PBMC-derived RNA was used for the TCR library. In addition, the sample was reused for a study of T cells in Graves' hyperthyroidism and ophthalmopathy.

The sequences come from peripheral blood mononuclear cells (PBMCs), collected at new diagnosis, from a patient treated with antithyroid drugs. Receptors were obtained from a woman in her twenties or thirties with Graves disease.

This clonotype showed up many times. The J gene is TRBJ2-7, the V gene TRBV12-3 or TRBV12-4; 9 nucleotides agree with TRBD2. This CDR3 region has 14 residues. Trimming cost V 6 bases and J 2 bases; bases outside gene matches: 5. Written as DNA, the CDR3 is TGTGCCAGCAGCATAGCGGGAGAGACCTACGAGCAGTACTTC. It is translated as CASSIAGETYEQYF.

This clonotype was seen a few times. J is TRBJ2-2 and V is TRBV12-3 or TRBV12-4; 9 bases line up with TRBD2. V lost 8 bases and J lost 1; bases outside the gene matches: 5. The CDR3 totals 15 residues. The CDR3, as DNA: TGTGCCAGCGCCTCGACTAGCGGGAACACCGGGGAGCTGTTTTTT. This codes for CASASTSGNTGELFF.

The genes are TRBV14 and TRBJ1-1, with D hard to call. CDR1 and CDR2 (germline): SGHDN, FVKESK. Trimming cost V 8 bases and J 0 bases, with 22 bases left between them. This CDR3 is built from 17 residues. The CDR3 region is CASSRRSSLFMNTEAFF. The CDR3 DNA reads TGTGCCAGCTCCCGACGGTCCTCGCTATTCATGAACACTGAAGCTTTCTTT.

This clonotype was detected many times. The rearrangement links TRBV28 to TRBJ2-7; 12 nucleotides align to TRBD1. Germline values: CDR1 MDHEN, CDR2 SYDVKM. There are 16 residues in the CDR3. V was pared by 11 bases and J by 7 bases, with 18 bases of the junction left unmatched. CDR3 protein: CASNDVVGQGAKEQYF. In DNA form, the CDR3 reads TGTGCCTCAAACGACGTCGTGGGACAGGGGGCGAAGGAGCAGTACTTC.

This clonotype appeared a few times. The chain has TRBV5-1 and TRBJ1-2, with D possibly being TRBD1 (5 bases). Trimming shortened V by 3 bases and J by 4 bases, and 19 bases separated the two germline ends. This CDR3 is built from 16 residues. Per the germline V gene, CDR1 is SGHRS and CDR2 is YFSETQ. The CDR3 sequence is CASSSVGGGTIYGYTF. In nucleotides, the CDR3 is TGCGCCAGCAGCTCTGTGGGTGGAGGGACTATCTATGGCTACACCTTC.

This clonotype has at least ten counts. The gene calls are TRBV12-3 or TRBV12-4 and TRBJ1-1; D is unresolved. The CDR3 has 14 amino acids. V dropped 7 bases and J dropped 0 bases, with 12 bases sitting between them. The CDR3 is CASTVGRMNTEAFF. CDR3 nucleotide sequence: TGTGCCAGCACGGTAGGCCGCATGAACACTGAAGCTTTCTTT.

V usage is TRBV20-1 and J usage is TRBJ1-2; D gene ambiguous. Between the trimmed V and J ends, which lost 6 bases and 4 bases, there was a span of 12 bases. The germline CDR1 and CDR2 sequences are DFQATT and SNEGSKA (reference sequence). The CDR3 contains 12 residues. The CDR3: CSATGGSYGYTF. CDR3 sequence (DNA): TGCAGTGCCACCGGCGGAAGCTATGGCTACACCTTC.

This clonotype was recorded many times. The chain has TRBV3-1 and TRBJ2-1; TRBD2 agrees at 11 bases. Germline CDR1 LGHDT, CDR2 YNNKEL (reference sequence). This CDR3 is built from 15 residues. Losses at the gene ends were 4 bases for V and 7 bases for J; bases not matched to a gene: 6. CDR3: CASSPTSGSWNEQFF. In nucleotides, the CDR3 is TGTGCCAGCAGCCCCACTAGCGGGAGCTGGAATGAGCAGTTCTTC.

This clonotype has only one observation. The CDR3 bases are TGTGCCAGCAGCTTTCAGGGGACGGACACTGAAGCTTTCTTT. Its translation is CASSFQGTDTEAFF. The chain joins TRBV7-9 to TRBJ1-1; D might be TRBD1 (6 bases). Trimming took off 3 bases at V and 3 bases at J, with 11 bases between the two ends. Germline V lookup: CDR1 SEHNR, CDR2 FQNEAQ (reference sequence). The length of the CDR3 is 14 residues.

This clonotype was seen more than once but under ten times. The chain couples TRBV7-9 to TRBJ1-2, with no clear D. Germline V gives CDR1 SEHNR, CDR2 FQNEAQ (reference sequence). V dropped 2 bases and J dropped 5 bases, with 6 bases sitting between them. This CDR3 has 12 amino acids. The CDR3: CASSLSPYGYTF. The CDR3 DNA is TGTGCCAGCAGCTTATCACCTTATGGCTACACCTTC.

The chain has TRBV19 and TRBJ2-7; D gene uncertain. Germline loops: CDR1 LNHDA, CDR2 SQIVND (reference sequence). The CDR3 runs 13 residues. Trimming took off 3 bases at V and 7 bases at J, with 13 bases between the two ends. In DNA, the CDR3 is TGTGCCAGTAGTATGATGGCCGGGCAGGAGCAGTACTTC. Translation gives CASSMMAGQEQYF.

This clonotype was seen ten or more times. The chain couples TRBV25-1 to TRBJ1-1, with a tentative D call TRBD1 (5 bases). CDR3 length: 13 residues. The ends were cut back, 8 bases at V and 1 base at J, with 11 bases in the middle. Germline lookup yields CDR1 MGHDK and CDR2 SYGVNS. In nucleotides, the CDR3 is TGTGCCAGCCTAGACAGTTGGAACACTGAAGCTTTCTTT. This codes for CASLDSWNTEAFF.

This clonotype was counted at least ten times. The chain is built from TRBV10-3 and TRBJ1-1; D is perhaps TRBD1 (6 bases). The germline V and J ends were trimmed by 0 bases and 0 bases, with 11 bases remaining between them. The germline CDR1 and CDR2 sequences are ENHRY and SYGVKD. This CDR3 spans 16 amino acids. The DNA for the CDR3 is TGTGCCATCAGTGAGTCGGACAGATCCATGAACACTGAAGCTTTCTTT. Translation gives CAISESDRSMNTEAFF.

The V gene is TRBV28, the J gene TRBJ2-3, with 8 bases lining up with TRBD1. V shed 5 bases, J shed 3 bases, and the junction held 7 bases outside the gene matches. The CDR3 extends over 15 amino acids. The germline V gene encodes CDR1 MDHEN and CDR2 SYDVKM. The CDR3 DNA is TGTGCCAGCAGTCCGGACAGGGTGGGGACAGATACGCAGTATTTT. The encoded protein is CASSPDRVGTDTQYF.

This clonotype was recorded many times. This CDR3 is CASSPVDRESGRWYNEQFF. In DNA form, the CDR3 reads TGTGCCAGCTCACCTGTGGACAGGGAGAGCGGGAGGTGGTACAATGAGCAGTTCTTC. V gene TRBV18 combines with J gene TRBJ2-1, with D perhaps matching TRBD2 (9 bases). Trimming left V 3 bases short and J 4 bases short, with 25 bases between. This CDR3 spans 19 amino acids. Germline V gene data show CDR1 as KGHSH and CDR2 as LQKENI.

This clonotype was observed at least ten times. This chain joins TRBV6-1 and TRBJ2-7; D tentatively fits TRBD1 or TRBD2 (5 bases each). V shed 7 bases and J shed 0 bases, with 22 bases lying between them. The CDR3 is 17 residues long. Per germline, CDR1 MNHNS and CDR2 SASEGT. CDR3 bases: TGTGCCAGCACCGAAGAGGGGTCCAGGGTGGGCTCCTACGAGCAGTACTTC. Its translation is CASTEEGSRVGSYEQYF.

This clonotype appeared many times. This chain connects TRBV7-2 to TRBJ2-5; 10 bases are shared with TRBD2. The CDR3 covers 14 residues. Looked up from germline, CDR1 is SGHTA and CDR2 is FQGNSA. V lost 3 bases to trimming and J lost 5 bases; unmatched junction nucleotides: 3. The CDR3 protein is CASSLGLARETQYF. The CDR3 DNA reads TGTGCCAGCAGCTTGGGACTAGCGAGGGAGACCCAGTACTTC. Filled out from reference TRBV7-2 and TRBJ2-5, the complete variable domain reads GAGVSQSPSNKVTEKGKDVELRCDPISGHTALYWYRQSLGQGLEFLIYFQGNSAPDKSGLPSDRFSAERTGGSVSTLTIQRTQQEDSAVYLCASSLGLARETQYFGPGTRLLVL.

This clonotype was picked up a small number of times. The chain couples TRBV14 to TRBJ2-1; D gene ambiguous. Trimming removed 1 base from V and 5 bases from J, with 9 bases in between. The CDR3 has 14 residues. CDR1 is SGHDN and CDR2 is FVKESK in the germline V gene. The CDR3 DNA is TGTGCCAGCAGCCAAGTAGCTGGCAACAATGAGCAGTTCTTC. Encoded protein: CASSQVAGNNEQFF.

This clonotype was seen at least ten times. This chain connects TRBV27 to TRBJ2-4, with 9 bases fitting TRBD2. Germline trimming cut 5 bases from V and 3 bases from J; bases unmatched to any gene: 2. Germline V gene lookup returns CDR1 MNHEY and CDR2 SMNVEV (reference sequence). The CDR3 spans 14 residues. The CDR3 reads CASSVAGVKNIQYF. The DNA for the CDR3 is TGTGCCAGCAGTGTAGCGGGGGTCAAAAACATTCAGTACTTC.

The table lists this clonotype with many counts. J is TRBJ2-2 and V is TRBV12-3 or TRBV12-4, with unresolved D. The CDR3 sequence is 11 residues long. Between the trimmed V and J ends, which lost 7 bases and 8 bases, there was a span of 8 bases. The CDR3 reads CASTAVGELFF. The CDR3 nucleotides read TGTGCCAGCACCGCGGTGGGGGAGCTGTTTTTT.

This clonotype occurred many times. The rearrangement links TRBV5-1 to TRBJ1-5; unclear D gene. The germline V and J ends were trimmed by 4 bases and 2 bases, with 10 bases remaining between them. Germline lookup yields CDR1 SGHRS and CDR2 YFSETQ. This CDR3 is built from 14 residues. CDR3 DNA sequence: TGCGCCAGCAGCCTAAGCGGGGGCAATCAGCCCCAGCATTTT. This encodes CASSLSGGNQPQHF.

A word on this clonotype: One end of the junction varies from germline; a read error may be responsible. The chain uses TRBV11-2 and TRBJ2-3, with 8 bases that match TRBD1. CDR3 length: 12 residues. Per germline, CDR1 SGHAT and CDR2 FQNNGV. CDR3: CASSQGGTGQYF. For the CDR3, the DNA is TGCGCCAGCAGCCAAGGGGGGACAGGGCAGTATTTT.

This clonotype was detected only a few times. The chain employs TRBV11-3 and TRBJ1-1; D is unresolved. The germline V gene has CDR1 SGHNT and CDR2 YENEEA. The CDR3 extends over 13 amino acids. Trimming removed 3 bases at V and 1 base at J, with 6 bases between. CDR3 sequence (DNA): TGTGCCAGCAGCTTGATGGGGAACACTGAAGCTTTCTTT. This sequence encodes CASSLMGNTEAFF.

This clonotype has just a few counts. The junction shows a germline mismatch at one end, possibly a read error. V is TRBV2 and J is TRBJ2-7; 10 bases are shared with TRBD1. This CDR3 has 15 residues. Germline values: CDR1 SNHLY, CDR2 FYNNEI. Here the CDR3 DNA reads TGTGCCAGCAGGGAAGGACAGGGGGTATTCTACGAGCAGTACTTC. Amino acid sequence: CASREGQGVFYEQYF.

This clonotype was seen ten or more times. The chain uses TRBV28 and TRBJ2-2, with D tentatively TRBD1 (6 bases). V was cut by 5 bases and J by 0 bases, with 16 bases left in between. CDR3 length: 17 residues. Germline values: CDR1 MDHEN, CDR2 SYDVKM. DNA of the CDR3: TGTGCCAGCAGTCCTTGGGCAACAGGGTCGAACACCGGGGAGCTGTTTTTT. Translated: CASSPWATGSNTGELFF.

A note on this clonotype: This may be a read error, as it is one base from a much larger clone. The rearrangement joins TRBV20-1 to TRBJ2-1, with 8 positions matching TRBD2. The length of the CDR3 is 14 residues. CDR1 is DFQATT and CDR2 is SNEGSKA in the germline V gene (reference sequence). The CDR3 sequence is CGALGGGNNNEQFF. DNA for the CDR3: TGCGGTGCCCTCGGGGGGGGTAACAACAATGAGCAGTTCTTC.

To note about this clonotype: A read error may explain this, as a much larger clone is one base away. V usage is TRBV2 and J usage is TRBJ1-1; 8 positions match TRBD1. The CDR3 is made up of 15 amino acids. The germline CDR1 and CDR2 sequences are SNHLY and FYNNEI. CDR3 protein: CASSQGAGANTVAFF. CDR3 nucleotide sequence: TGTGCCAGCTCCCAGGGGGCAGGGGCTAACACTGTAGCTTTCTTT.

This clonotype came up many times. The chain is built from TRBV7-2 and TRBJ1-1, with a tentative D call TRBD1 (6 bases). The CDR3 spans 14 residues. Germline lookup yields CDR1 SGHTA and CDR2 FQGNSA. The V end was cut by 6 bases, the J end by 1 base, with 12 bases between. CDR3 sequence reads: CASRLGGANTEAFF. Written as DNA, the CDR3 is TGTGCCAGCAGGCTAGGGGGGGCGAACACTGAAGCTTTCTTT.

This clonotype appeared a few times. This rearrangement joins TRBV7-9 to TRBJ1-5; D not certain. CDR1 and CDR2 from the germline V gene are SEHNR and FQNEAQ (reference sequence). There are 14 residues in the CDR3. V lost 3 bases to trimming and J lost 6 bases, with 12 bases between them. DNA of the CDR3: TGTGCCAGCAGCTTTAACGGGGAGGGTCAGCCCCAGCATTTT. It encodes CASSFNGEGQPQHF.

This clonotype was found many times. This chain uses TRBV29-1 with TRBJ2-3; no definite D call. Trimming took 5 bases from V and 2 from J, leaving 11 bases between them. Germline loops: CDR1 SQVTM, CDR2 ANQGSEA. This CDR3 has 13 amino acids. The chain's CDR3 is CSVCAGITDTQYF. CDR3 nucleotides: TGCAGCGTTTGCGCCGGTATCACAGATACGCAGTATTTT.

This clonotype was recorded a few times. The chain carries TRBV4-1 and TRBJ1-5; D gene uncertain. From germline, CDR1 is MGHRA and CDR2 YSYEKL. This CDR3 is 16 amino acids long. V gave up 1 base and J gave up 2 bases, with 12 bases separating them. The CDR3 bases are TGCGCCAGCAGCCAAGTTCCGCGACAAGGCAATCAGCCCCAGCATTTT. Translation gives CASSQVPRQGNQPQHF.

This clonotype has a count of ten or more. The J gene is TRBJ2-7, the V gene TRBV6-2 or TRBV6-3, with D uncertain. Trimming pared 2 bases from V and 3 bases from J, leaving 8 bases between. The germline V gene encodes CDR1 MNHEY and CDR2 SVGEGT. CDR3 size: 13 residues. CDR3 nucleotide sequence: TGTGCCAGCAGTTACAAGGGAATCTACGAGCAGTACTTC. Protein product: CASSYKGIYEQYF.